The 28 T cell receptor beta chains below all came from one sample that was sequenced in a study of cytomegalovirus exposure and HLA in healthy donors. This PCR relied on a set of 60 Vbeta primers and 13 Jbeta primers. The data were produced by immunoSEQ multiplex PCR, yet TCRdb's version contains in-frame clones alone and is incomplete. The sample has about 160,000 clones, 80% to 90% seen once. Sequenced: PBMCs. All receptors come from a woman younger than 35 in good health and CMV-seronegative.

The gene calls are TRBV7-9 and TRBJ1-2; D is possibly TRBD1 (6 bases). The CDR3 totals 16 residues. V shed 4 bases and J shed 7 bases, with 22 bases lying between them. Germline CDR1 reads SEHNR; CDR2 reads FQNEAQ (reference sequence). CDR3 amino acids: CASSYPGVSVQGGYTF. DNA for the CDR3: TGTGCCAGCAGCTATCCAGGGGTATCGGTTCAAGGTGGCTACACCTTC.

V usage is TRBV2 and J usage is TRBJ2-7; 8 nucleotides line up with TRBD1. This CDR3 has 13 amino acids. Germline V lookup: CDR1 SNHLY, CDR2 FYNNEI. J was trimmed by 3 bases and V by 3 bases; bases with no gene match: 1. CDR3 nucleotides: TGTGCCAGCAGTGAGGACAGGGACTACGAGCAGTACTTC. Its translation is CASSEDRDYEQYF.

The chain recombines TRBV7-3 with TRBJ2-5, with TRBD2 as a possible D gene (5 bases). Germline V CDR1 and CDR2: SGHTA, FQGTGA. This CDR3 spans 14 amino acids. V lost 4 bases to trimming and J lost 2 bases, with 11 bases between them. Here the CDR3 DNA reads TGTGCCAGCAGCTCGTCAGCGGTTCAAGAGACCCAGTACTTC. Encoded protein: CASSSSAVQETQYF.

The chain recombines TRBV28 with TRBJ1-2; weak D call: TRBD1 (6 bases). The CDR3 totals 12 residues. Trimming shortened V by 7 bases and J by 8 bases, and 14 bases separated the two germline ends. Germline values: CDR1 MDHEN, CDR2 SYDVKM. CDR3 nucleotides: TGTGCCAGCACCGAGGGGGGGAAGGGCTACACCTTC. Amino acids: CASTEGGKGYTF.

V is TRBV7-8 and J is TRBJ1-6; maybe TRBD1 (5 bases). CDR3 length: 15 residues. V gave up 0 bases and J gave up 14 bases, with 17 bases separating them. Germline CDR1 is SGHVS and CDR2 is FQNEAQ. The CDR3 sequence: CASSLAPGPPRTLHF. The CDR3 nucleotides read TGTGCCAGCAGCTTAGCTCCAGGGCCCCCCCGGACCCTCCACTTT.

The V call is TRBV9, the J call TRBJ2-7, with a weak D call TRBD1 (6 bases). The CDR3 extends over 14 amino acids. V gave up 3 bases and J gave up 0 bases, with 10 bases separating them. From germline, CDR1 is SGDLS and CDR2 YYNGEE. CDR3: CASSAQGSSYEQYF. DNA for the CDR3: TGTGCCAGCAGCGCACAGGGAAGCTCCTACGAGCAGTACTTC.

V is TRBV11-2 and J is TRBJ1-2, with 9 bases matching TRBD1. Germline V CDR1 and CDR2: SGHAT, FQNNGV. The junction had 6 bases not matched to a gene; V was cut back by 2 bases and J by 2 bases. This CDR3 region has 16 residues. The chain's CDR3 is CASSLLPGQGNYGYTF. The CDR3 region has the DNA TGTGCCAGCAGCTTATTACCCGGACAGGGGAACTATGGCTACACCTTC.

In nucleotides, the CDR3 is TGTGCCAGCAGCCAAGAGGCGGGAGACTTAAATTCACCCCTCCACTTT. It is translated as CASSQEAGDLNSPLHF. The chain combines TRBV4-2 with TRBJ1-6; D remains unclear. V dropped 0 bases and J dropped 7 bases, with 13 bases sitting between them. Per the germline V gene, CDR1 is LGHNA and CDR2 is YNFKEQ. The CDR3 covers 16 residues.

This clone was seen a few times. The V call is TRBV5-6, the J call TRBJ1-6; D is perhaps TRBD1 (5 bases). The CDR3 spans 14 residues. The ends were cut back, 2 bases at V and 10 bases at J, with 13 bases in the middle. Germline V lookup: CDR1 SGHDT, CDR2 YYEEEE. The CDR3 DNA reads TGTGCCAGCAGCTTAAGGGGCGAAGGCTCACCCCTCCACTTT. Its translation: CASSLRGEGSPLHF.

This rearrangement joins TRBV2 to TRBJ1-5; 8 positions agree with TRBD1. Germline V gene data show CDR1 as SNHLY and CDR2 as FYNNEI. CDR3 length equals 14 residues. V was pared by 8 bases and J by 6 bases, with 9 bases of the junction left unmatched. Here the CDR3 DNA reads TGTGCCAGCGACTTACAGGGGGGGGGTCAGCCCCAGCATTTT. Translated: CASDLQGGGQPQHF.

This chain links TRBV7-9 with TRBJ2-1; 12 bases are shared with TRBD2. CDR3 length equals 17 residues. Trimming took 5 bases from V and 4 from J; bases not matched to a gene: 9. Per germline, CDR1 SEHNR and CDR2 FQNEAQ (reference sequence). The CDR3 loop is CASSPRLAGARYNEQFF. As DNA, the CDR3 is TGTGCCAGCAGCCCGAGACTAGCGGGGGCGCGATACAATGAGCAGTTCTTC.

For the CDR3, the DNA is TGTGCCAGCAGCCAAGATCTCGCGGGAGGGGGATACGAGCAGTACTTC. Amino acid sequence: CASSQDLAGGGYEQYF. V and J are TRBV4-2 and TRBJ2-7, with 9 bases identical to TRBD2. The germline V gene encodes CDR1 LGHNA and CDR2 YNFKEQ. V lost 0 bases and J lost 4; bases outside the gene matches: 7. This CDR3 spans 16 amino acids.

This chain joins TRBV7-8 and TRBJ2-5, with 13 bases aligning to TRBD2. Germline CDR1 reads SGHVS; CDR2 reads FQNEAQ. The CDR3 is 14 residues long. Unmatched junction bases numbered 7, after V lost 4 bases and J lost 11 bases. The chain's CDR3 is CASSSGTSGTRQYF. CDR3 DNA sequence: TGTGCCAGCAGCTCCGGGACTAGCGGGACCCGGCAGTACTTC.

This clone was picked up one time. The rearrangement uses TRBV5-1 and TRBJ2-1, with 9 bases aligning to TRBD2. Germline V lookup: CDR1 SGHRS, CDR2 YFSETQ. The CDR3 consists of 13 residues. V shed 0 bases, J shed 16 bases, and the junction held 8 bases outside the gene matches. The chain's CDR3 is CASSLGSGSPQFF. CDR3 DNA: TGCGCCAGCAGCTTGGGTAGCGGGAGCCCCCAATTCTTC. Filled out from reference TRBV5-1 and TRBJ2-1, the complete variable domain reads KAGVTQTPRYLIKTRGQQVTLSCSPISGHRSVSWYQQTPGQGLQFLFEYFSETQRNKGNFPGRFSGRQFSNSRSEMNVSTLELGDSALYLCASSLGSGSPQFFGPGTRLTVL.

CDR3 bases: TGTGCCAGCAGCTTTCCGACATCGAACAATGAGCAGTTCTTC. It encodes CASSFPTSNNEQFF. The chain combines TRBV13 with TRBJ2-1; D not certain. The V end lost 3 bases, the J end lost 5 bases, and 11 bases lay between the germline ends. Looked up from germline, CDR1 is PRHDT and CDR2 is FYEKMQ (reference sequence). CDR3 length: 14 amino acids.

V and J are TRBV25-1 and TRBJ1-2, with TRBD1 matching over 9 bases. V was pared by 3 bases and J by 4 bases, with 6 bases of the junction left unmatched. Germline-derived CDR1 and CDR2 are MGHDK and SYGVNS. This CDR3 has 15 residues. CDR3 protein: CASSDTAGQGYGYTF. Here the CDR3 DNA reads TGTGCCAGCAGTGATACCGCGGGACAGGGCTATGGCTACACCTTC.

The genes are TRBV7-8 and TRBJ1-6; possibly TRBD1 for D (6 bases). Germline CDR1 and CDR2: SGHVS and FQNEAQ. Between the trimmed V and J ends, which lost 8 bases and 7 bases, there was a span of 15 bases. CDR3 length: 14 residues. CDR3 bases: TGTGCCAGCGCCCAAAGGGGGAGAAATTCACCCCTCCACTTT. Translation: CASAQRGRNSPLHF.

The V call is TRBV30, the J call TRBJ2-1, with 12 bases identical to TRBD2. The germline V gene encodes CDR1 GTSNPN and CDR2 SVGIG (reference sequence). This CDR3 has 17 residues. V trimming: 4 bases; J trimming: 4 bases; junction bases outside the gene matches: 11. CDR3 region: CAWNFGLAGPPYNEQFF. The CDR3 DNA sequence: TGTGCCTGGAACTTCGGACTAGCGGGGCCTCCTTACAATGAGCAGTTCTTC.

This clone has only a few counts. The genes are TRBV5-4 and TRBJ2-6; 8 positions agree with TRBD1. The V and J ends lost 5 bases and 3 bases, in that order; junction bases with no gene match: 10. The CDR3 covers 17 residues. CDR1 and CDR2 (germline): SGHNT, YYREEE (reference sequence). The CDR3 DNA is TGTGCCAGCAGTCCCAACCAGGGGGCCGGTGGGGCCAACGTCCTGACTTTC. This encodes CASSPNQGAGGANVLTF. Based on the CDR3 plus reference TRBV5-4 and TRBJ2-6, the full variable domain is ETGVTQSPTHLIKTRGQQVTLRCSSQSGHNTVSWYQQALGQGPQFIFQYYREEENGRGNFPPRFSGLQFPNYSSELNVNALELDDSALYLCASSPNQGAGGANVLTFGAGSRLTVL.

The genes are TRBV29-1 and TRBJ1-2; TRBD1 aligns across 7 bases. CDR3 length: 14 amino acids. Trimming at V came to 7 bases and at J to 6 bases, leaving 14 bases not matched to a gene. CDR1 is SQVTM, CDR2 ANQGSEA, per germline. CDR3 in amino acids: CSAHHPGQSDGYTF. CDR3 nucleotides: TGCAGCGCCCACCACCCGGGACAGTCTGATGGCTACACCTTC. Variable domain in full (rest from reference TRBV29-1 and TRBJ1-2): SAVISQKPSRDICQRGTSLTIQCQVDSQVTMMFWYRQQPGQSLTLIATANQGSEATYESGFVIDKFPISRPNLTFSTLTVSNMSPEDSSIYLCSAHHPGQSDGYTFGSGTRLTVV.

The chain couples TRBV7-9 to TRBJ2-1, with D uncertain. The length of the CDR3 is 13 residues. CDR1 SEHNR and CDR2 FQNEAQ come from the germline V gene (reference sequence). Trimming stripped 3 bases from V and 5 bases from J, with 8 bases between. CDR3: CASSLTRDNEQFF. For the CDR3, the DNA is TGTGCCAGCAGCTTGACCCGGGACAATGAGCAGTTCTTC.

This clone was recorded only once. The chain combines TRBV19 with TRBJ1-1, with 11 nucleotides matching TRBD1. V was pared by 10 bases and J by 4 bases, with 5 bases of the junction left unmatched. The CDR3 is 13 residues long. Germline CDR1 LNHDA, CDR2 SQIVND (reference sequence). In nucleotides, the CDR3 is TGTGCCACCGGACAGGGGGCCGTCACTGAAGCTTTCTTT. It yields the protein CATGQGAVTEAFF.

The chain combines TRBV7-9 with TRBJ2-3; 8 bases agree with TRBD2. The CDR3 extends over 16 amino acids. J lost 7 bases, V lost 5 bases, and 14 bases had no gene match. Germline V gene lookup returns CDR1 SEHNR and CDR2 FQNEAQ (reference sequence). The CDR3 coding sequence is TGTGCCAGCAGCCCCGTCGGGGGGGGCTCCCCCAATACGCAGTATTTT. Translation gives CASSPVGGGSPNTQYF.

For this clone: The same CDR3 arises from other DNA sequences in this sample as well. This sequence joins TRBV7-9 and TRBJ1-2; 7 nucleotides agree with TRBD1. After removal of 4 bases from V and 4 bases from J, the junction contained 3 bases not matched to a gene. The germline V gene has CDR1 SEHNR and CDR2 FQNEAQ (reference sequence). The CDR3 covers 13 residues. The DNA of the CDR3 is TGTGCCAGCAGCTCGGGACAGTTCTATGGCTACACCTTC. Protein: CASSSGQFYGYTF. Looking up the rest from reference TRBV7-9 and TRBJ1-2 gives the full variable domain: DTGVSQNPRHKITKRGQNVTFRCDPISEHNRLYWYRQTLGQGPEFLTYFQNEAQLEKSRLLSDRFSAERPKGSFSTLEIQRTEQGDSAMYLCASSSGQFYGYTFGSGTRLTVV.

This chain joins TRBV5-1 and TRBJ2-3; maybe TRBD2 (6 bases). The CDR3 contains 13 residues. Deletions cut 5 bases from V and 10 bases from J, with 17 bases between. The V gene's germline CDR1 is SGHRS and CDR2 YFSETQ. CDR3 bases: TGCGCCAGCAGTCGGGTCCCTCCGGGGGCGCAGTATTTT. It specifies CASSRVPPGAQYF.

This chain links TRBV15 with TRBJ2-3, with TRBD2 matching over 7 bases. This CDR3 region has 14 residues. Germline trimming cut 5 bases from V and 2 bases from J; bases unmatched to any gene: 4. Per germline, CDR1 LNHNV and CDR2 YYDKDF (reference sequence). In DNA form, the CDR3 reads TGTGCCACCAGCGGCCTAGCGGACACAGATACGCAGTATTTT. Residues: CATSGLADTDTQYF.

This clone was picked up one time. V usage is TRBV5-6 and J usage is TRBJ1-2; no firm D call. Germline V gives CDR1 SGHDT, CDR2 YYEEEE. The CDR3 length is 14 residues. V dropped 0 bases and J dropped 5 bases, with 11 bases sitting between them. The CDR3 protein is CASSLAGVGYGYTF. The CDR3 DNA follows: TGTGCCAGCAGCTTGGCCGGGGTAGGTTATGGCTACACCTTC.

This CDR3 reads CASSYREGDTQYF. CDR3 nucleotides: TGTGCCAGCAGTTACCGAGAGGGAGATACGCAGTATTTT. This chain links TRBV6-5 with TRBJ2-3; perhaps TRBD2 as D (5 bases). Germline lookup yields CDR1 MNHEY and CDR2 SVGAGI. The V and J ends lost 2 bases and 5 bases respectively, with 8 bases between them. The CDR3 is 13 residues long.